This is a list of T cell receptor beta chains from one sample in a study of Ad26.COV2.S vaccination and SARS-CoV-2 variants. Sequencing was performed with immunoSEQ multiplex PCR; in TCRdb, only in-frame clones are kept and a portion is missing. The sample carries about 380,000 clones, 83% recorded once. Sequencing was performed on peripheral blood, taken in a trial of Ad26.COV2.S vaccine versus placebo. These receptors were collected from a person aged 18-60 years who received the Ad26.COV2.S COVID-19 vaccine or a placebo. The conserved cysteine and the conserved F or W are not part of the CDR3 here. The order of the fields is D gene, V gene, J gene, CDR3 protein. D genes are given only for firm matches.

D: TRBD2; V: TRBV5-1; J: TRBJ2-3; CDR3: ASSISGRSDTQY
D: .; V: TRBV6-2/TRBV6-3; J: TRBJ2-3; CDR3: ASSWDSTDTQY
D: .; V: TRBV18; J: TRBJ1-5; CDR3: ASSRIDSNQPQH
D: TRBD1; V: TRBV2; J: TRBJ1-2; CDR3: ASNRDRNGYT
D: .; V: TRBV7-9; J: TRBJ1-2; CDR3: ASSLGYYGYT
D: .; V: TRBV5-5; J: TRBJ1-5; CDR3: ASSSQGVWNQPQH
D: .; V: TRBV6-2/TRBV6-3; J: TRBJ2-1; CDR3: ASSPSEGERHNEQF
D: .; V: TRBV6-5; J: TRBJ1-1; CDR3: ASSYTKNTEAF
D: .; V: TRBV2; J: TRBJ2-7; CDR3: ASRMDGMAYYEQY
D: TRBD1; V: TRBV11-2; J: TRBJ2-7; CDR3: ASSLDRVREQY
D: .; V: TRBV2; J: TRBJ2-2; CDR3: ASRVGGAGELF
D: TRBD1; V: TRBV6-1; J: TRBJ2-7; CDR3: ASSVGRDRIRAEQY
D: TRBD2; V: TRBV9; J: TRBJ2-3; CDR3: ASSPRGGSGTYTDTQY
D: .; V: TRBV7-2; J: TRBJ1-5; CDR3: ASSPRGRQPQH
D: .; V: TRBV4-2; J: TRBJ2-7; CDR3: ASSQEASYEQY
D: TRBD1; V: TRBV7-6; J: TRBJ2-7; CDR3: ASSLWGQARNEQY
D: TRBD1; V: TRBV9; J: TRBJ1-4; CDR3: ASSWGQGNEKLF
D: .; V: TRBV27; J: TRBJ1-2; CDR3: ASSLQRSGGYT
D: TRBD1; V: TRBV6-7; J: TRBJ1-5; CDR3: ASKRDRGLCRPQH
D: .; V: TRBV25-1; J: TRBJ1-4; CDR3: ASSVFGAGLNEKLF
D: .; V: TRBV5-4; J: TRBJ1-3; CDR3: ASSLTGPGNTIY
D: .; V: TRBV7-2; J: TRBJ1-1; CDR3: ASSFGSTDTEAF
D: TRBD2; V: TRBV4-1; J: TRBJ2-1; CDR3: ASSQVLAGTRGNEQF
D: TRBD1; V: TRBV11-3; J: TRBJ2-5; CDR3: ASSLRGFEETQY
D: TRBD1; V: TRBV7-2; J: TRBJ1-1; CDR3: ASSLTGGEAF
D: .; V: TRBV12-3/TRBV12-4; J: TRBJ1-5; CDR3: ASSPSQNQPQH
D: .; V: TRBV7-2; J: TRBJ2-7; CDR3: ASSLGGTEQY
D: .; V: TRBV12-5; J: TRBJ1-1; CDR3: ASGLGNMNTEAF
D: .; V: TRBV19; J: TRBJ1-3; CDR3: ASSISGYSGNTIY
D: .; V: TRBV5-1; J: TRBJ2-7; CDR3: ASSPEGTYEQY
D: .; V: TRBV7-9; J: TRBJ1-1; CDR3: ASSFTEATEAF
D: TRBD2; V: TRBV5-1; J: TRBJ2-6; CDR3: ASSLLAGVRGYSGANVLT
D: .; V: TRBV18; J: TRBJ2-5; CDR3: ASSPRRGETQY